Reported below is one TCR beta chain. Germline CDR1 reads ENHRY; CDR2 reads SYGVKD. V was pared by 4 bases and J by 0 bases, with 10 bases between. The CDR3 has 15 residues. Living in 24 US areas, the participants were between about 18 and 100 years of age. Participants' reported clinical history set cohort assignment. Each recovered donor of Cohort 3 presented with two negative PCRs, clearance, or symptom resolution. The sample comes from a study of blood T cell repertoires in COVID-19. The data were produced by immunoSEQ multiplex PCR, yet TCRdb's version contains in-frame clones alone and is incomplete. Among about 190,000 clones listed, around 84% were seen once.

This sequence joins TRBV10-3 and TRBJ1-3; D unresolved. Sequencing input: PBMCs or T cells enriched from blood (not recorded which). The clonotype comes from a young woman who had recovered from COVID-19. CDR3 loop: CAISAGLYSGNTIYF. CDR3 DNA: TGTGCCATCAGTGCGGGTCTTTACTCTGGAAACACCATATATTTT.